Each of the 11 T cell receptor beta chains below was sequenced from the same sample in a study of CD8 T cells in Susac syndrome. RNA totalling roughly 0.45 to 1 ug underwent reverse transcription with random hexamers. TCRdb passed the immunoSEQ multiplex PCR reads through MiXCR, listing each CDR3 protein once. Of about 200,000 distinct CDR3 sequences listed, 80% to 95% are singletons. Specimen: CD8+ T cells from PBMCs. The receptor source for this set is a human donor with multiple sclerosis.

This chain links TRBV7-2 with TRBJ1-1; 10 bases are a match to TRBD1. V dropped 3 bases and J dropped 5; count of bases not matched to a gene: 3. The CDR3 covers 14 residues. The germline V gene encodes CDR1 SGHTA and CDR2 FQGNSA. The CDR3 region is CASSFGTGVTEAFF. The CDR3 nucleotides are TGTGCCAGCAGCTTCGGGACAGGGGTAACTGAAGCTTTCTTT.

This rearrangement joins TRBV19 to TRBJ2-7, with D unresolved. From germline, CDR1 is LNHDA and CDR2 SQIVND (reference sequence). The CDR3 is made up of 13 amino acids. Deletions cut 3 bases from V and 1 base from J, with 7 bases between. This chain's CDR3 is CASSISASYEQYF. CDR3 in DNA: TGTGCCAGTAGTATCTCCGCTTCCTACGAGCAGTACTTC.

V gene TRBV5-6 combines with J gene TRBJ1-4; D remains unclear. This CDR3 contains 12 residues. Germline lookup yields CDR1 SGHDT and CDR2 YYEEEE. With 4 bases removed from V and 11 bases from J, the gap between germline ends came to 12 bases. CDR3 DNA sequence: TGTGCCAGCAGCGGGCCCGTGGGGAAACTGTTTTTT. Protein: CASSGPVGKLFF.

V and J are TRBV28 and TRBJ2-7; 12 bases agree with TRBD2. J was trimmed by 3 bases and V by 5 bases; bases with no gene match: 8. CDR1 is MDHEN and CDR2 is SYDVKM in the germline V gene. This CDR3 has 16 residues. Here the CDR3 reads CASSPDTSGGFYEQYF. The CDR3, as DNA: TGTGCCAGCAGTCCCGACACTAGCGGGGGGTTCTACGAGCAGTACTTC. Full variable domain (remainder filled in from reference TRBV28 and TRBJ2-7): DVKVTQSSRYLVKRTGEKVFLECVQDMDHENMFWYRQDPGLGLRLIYFSYDVKMKEKGDIPEGYSVSREKKERFSLILESASTNQTSMYLCASSPDTSGGFYEQYFGPGTRLTVT.

The V and J genes are TRBV29-1 and TRBJ2-1; TRBD2 matches 8 bases. CDR1 is SQVTM and CDR2 is ANQGSEA in the germline V gene. With 4 bases clipped from V and 6 bases from J, the junction kept 8 bases outside the gene matches. The CDR3 contains 14 residues. CDR3 DNA sequence: TGCAGCGTTGGGGGGACTAGAGGCGTCAATGAGCAGTTCTTC. Protein sequence: CSVGGTRGVNEQFF.

V gene TRBV5-6 combines with J gene TRBJ2-7, with D perhaps TRBD1 (5 bases). Trimming removed 1 base at V and 6 bases at J, with 8 bases between. The CDR3 has 12 residues. The germline CDR1 and CDR2 sequences are SGHDT and YYEEEE. CDR3 loop: CASSLSRVEQYF. The CDR3 nucleotides read TGTGCCAGCAGCTTGAGCAGGGTCGAGCAGTACTTC.

The chain combines TRBV6-6 with TRBJ2-7; D remains unclear. From germline, CDR1 is MNHNY and CDR2 SVGAGI (reference sequence). V was trimmed by 1 base and J by 2 bases, leaving 6 bases between them. This CDR3 has 13 amino acids. CDR3: CASSYLATYEQYF. The CDR3 DNA is TGTGCCAGCAGTTACTTGGCCACCTACGAGCAGTACTTC.

This chain uses TRBV6-4 with TRBJ2-2; either TRBD1 or TRBD2 may fit D (5 bases each). The CDR3 has 15 amino acids. In germline, CDR1 is MRHNA, CDR2 SNTAGT. The V gene lost 7 bases and the J gene lost 2 bases, with 14 bases spanning the gap. CDR3: CASKGDGINTGELFF. CDR3 in DNA: TGTGCCAGCAAAGGGGACGGGATTAACACCGGGGAGCTGTTTTTT.

This clonotype is a singleton in its sample. The rearrangement links TRBV12-5 to TRBJ2-5; no definite D call. The germline CDR1 and CDR2 sequences are LGHNT and FRNRAP. The CDR3 totals 13 residues. V lost 1 base to trimming and J lost 4 bases, with 7 bases between them. The CDR3 bases are TGTGCTAGTGGTTTGGACCACAGAGAGACCCAGTACTTC. Encoded protein: CASGLDHRETQYF.

The gene calls are TRBV20-1 and TRBJ2-1; 7 bases map to TRBD2. CDR1 is DFQATT, CDR2 SNEGSKA, per germline (reference sequence). Losses at the gene ends were 4 bases for V and 2 bases for J; bases not matched to a gene: 5. This CDR3 region has 14 residues. The CDR3 loop is CSATSGATYNEQFF. CDR3 nucleotides: TGCAGTGCTACCAGCGGGGCCACCTACAATGAGCAGTTCTTC.

The chain carries TRBV7-9 and TRBJ1-1, with D maybe TRBD1 (5 bases). In germline, CDR1 is SEHNR, CDR2 FQNEAQ (reference sequence). The CDR3 has 12 amino acids. Trimming cost V 1 base and J 8 bases, with 8 bases left between them. The DNA for the CDR3 is TGTGCCAGCAGCTTAGTCAGGGCGGAAGCTTTCTTT. It yields the protein CASSLVRAEAFF.